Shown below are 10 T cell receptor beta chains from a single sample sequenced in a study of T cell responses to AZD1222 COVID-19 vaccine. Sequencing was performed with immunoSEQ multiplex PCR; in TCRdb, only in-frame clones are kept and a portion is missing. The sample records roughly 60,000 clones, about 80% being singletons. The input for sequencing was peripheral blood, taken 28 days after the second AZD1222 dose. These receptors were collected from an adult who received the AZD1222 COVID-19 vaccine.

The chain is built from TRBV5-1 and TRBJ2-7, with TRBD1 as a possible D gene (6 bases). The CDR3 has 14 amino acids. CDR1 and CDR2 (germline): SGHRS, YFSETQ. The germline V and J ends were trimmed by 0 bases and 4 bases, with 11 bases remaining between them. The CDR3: CASSLEGVGYEQYF. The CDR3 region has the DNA TGCGCCAGCAGCTTGGAGGGGGTGGGGTACGAGCAGTACTTC.

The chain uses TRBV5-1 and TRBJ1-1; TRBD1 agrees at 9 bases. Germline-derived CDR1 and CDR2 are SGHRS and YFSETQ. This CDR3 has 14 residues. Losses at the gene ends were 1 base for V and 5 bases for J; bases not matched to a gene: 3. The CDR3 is CASSLTGGPTEAFF. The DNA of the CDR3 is TGCGCCAGCAGCTTGACAGGGGGCCCTACTGAAGCTTTCTTT.

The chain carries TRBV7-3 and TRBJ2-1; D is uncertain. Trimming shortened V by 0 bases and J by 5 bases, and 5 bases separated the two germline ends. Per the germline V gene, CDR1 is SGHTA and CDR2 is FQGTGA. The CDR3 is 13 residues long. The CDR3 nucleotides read TGTGCCAGCAGCTTAACTTTAGACAATGAGCAGTTCTTC. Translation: CASSLTLDNEQFF.

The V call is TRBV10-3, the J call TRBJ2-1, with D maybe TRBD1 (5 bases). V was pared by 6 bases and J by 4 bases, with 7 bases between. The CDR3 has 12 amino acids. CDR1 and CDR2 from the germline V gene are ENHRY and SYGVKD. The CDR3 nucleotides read TGTGCCATCAGGGACACTTACAATGAGCAGTTCTTC. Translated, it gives CAIRDTYNEQFF.

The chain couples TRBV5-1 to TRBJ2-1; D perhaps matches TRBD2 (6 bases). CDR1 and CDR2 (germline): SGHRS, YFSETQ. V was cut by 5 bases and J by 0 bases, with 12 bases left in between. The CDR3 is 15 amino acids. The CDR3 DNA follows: TGCGCCAGCAGTTCTGGGCGGGGCTCCTACAATGAGCAGTTCTTC. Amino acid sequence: CASSSGRGSYNEQFF. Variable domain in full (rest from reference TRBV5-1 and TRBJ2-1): KAGVTQTPRYLIKTRGQQVTLSCSPISGHRSVSWYQQTPGQGLQFLFEYFSETQRNKGNFPGRFSGRQFSNSRSEMNVSTLELGDSALYLCASSSGRGSYNEQFFGPGTRLTVL.

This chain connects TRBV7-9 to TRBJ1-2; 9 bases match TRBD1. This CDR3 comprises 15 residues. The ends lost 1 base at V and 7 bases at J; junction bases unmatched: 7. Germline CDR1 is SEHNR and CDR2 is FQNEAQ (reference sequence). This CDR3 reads CASSLGDREMGGYTF. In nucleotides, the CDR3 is TGTGCCAGCAGCTTAGGGGACAGGGAAATGGGTGGCTACACCTTC.

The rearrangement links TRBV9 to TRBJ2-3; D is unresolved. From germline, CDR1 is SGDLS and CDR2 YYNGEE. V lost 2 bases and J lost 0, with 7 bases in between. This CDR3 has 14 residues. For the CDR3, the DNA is TGTGCCAGCAGCGTTAGTCCCAGCACAGATACGCAGTATTTT. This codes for CASSVSPSTDTQYF.

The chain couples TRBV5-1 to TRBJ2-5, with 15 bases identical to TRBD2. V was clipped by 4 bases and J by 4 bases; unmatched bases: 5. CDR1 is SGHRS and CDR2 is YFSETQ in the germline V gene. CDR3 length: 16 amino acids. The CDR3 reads CASSRTSGGAGETQYF. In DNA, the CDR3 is TGCGCCAGCAGCCGGACTAGCGGGGGGGCCGGAGAGACCCAGTACTTC.

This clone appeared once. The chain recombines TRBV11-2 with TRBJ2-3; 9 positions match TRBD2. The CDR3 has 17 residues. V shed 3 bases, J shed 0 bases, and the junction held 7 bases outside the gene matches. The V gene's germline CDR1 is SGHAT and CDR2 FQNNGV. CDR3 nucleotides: TGTGCCAGCAGCTTCTCGGCGGGGGGGACTAGCACAGATACGCAGTATTTT. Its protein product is CASSFSAGGTSTDTQYF.

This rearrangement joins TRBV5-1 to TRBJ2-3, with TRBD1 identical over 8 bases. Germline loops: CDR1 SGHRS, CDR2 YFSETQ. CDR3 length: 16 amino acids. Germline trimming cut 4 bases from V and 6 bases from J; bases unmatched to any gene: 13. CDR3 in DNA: TGCGCCAGCAGCGGAGGACAGGGTATAGGACCGGATACGCAGTATTTT. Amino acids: CASSGGQGIGPDTQYF.